This T cell receptor beta chain was sequenced during a study of blood T cells in healthy people across ages. About this clonotype: Its antigen is undetermined.

CDR3 length equals 15 residues. V lost 5 bases, J lost 4 bases, and 17 bases lay in between. Germline V gene data show CDR1 as SGHNT and CDR2 as YENEEA. The use of a sample-barcoded 5' primer and a J-beta primer mix characterized a second PCR of roughly 7 to 12 cycles. Each TCR beta cDNA got a 12-nucleotide random molecular identifier. TCRdb itself ran the 5' RACE reads through MiXCR, one entry per CDR3 protein. The table includes about 720,000 distinct CDR3 sequences, about 24% detected once. Overall study findings and caveats: Relative to aged donors, long-lived donors carried more naive CD4+ cells and displayed higher diversity.

Per-sample PBMC isolation yielded at least 6.5 million cells. This TCR derives from a man in his 70s in good health. The rearrangement uses TRBV11-3 and TRBJ1-2, with TRBD1 as a possible D gene (5 bases). Input material: blood. The DNA for the CDR3 is TGTGCCAGCAGCCCTTTCGGGGCGCCGGGCTATGGCTACACCTTC. It translates to CASSPFGAPGYGYTF.